These T cell receptor beta chains were read from a single sample in a study of graft-versus-host responses after intestinal transplantation. The table came from immunoSEQ multiplex PCR; TCRdb's copy has only in-frame clones and leaves some out. The sample lists about 90,000 clones, 85% to 95% seen once, with around 0.19% in the top ten. For these TCRs, the target antigens are not known. The specimen was unstimulated CD4+ T cells sorted from spleen or lymph node cells, collected before transplant. These receptors were taken from a human donor who was the organ donor for an intestinal transplant. The CDR3 runs from the conserved cysteine through the conserved F or W. Each record gives: D gene, clone size, J gene, V gene, CDR3 DNA, CDR3 protein. The D gene is left open where the match is weak. Clone size appears in some rows only: once, few, many, or a class for an expanded clone.

d_gene: -
abundance: -
j_gene: TRBJ2-1
v_gene: TRBV5-4
CDR3nt: TGTGCCAGCAGCTCGTCGGGGGCGAGCTCCTACAATGAGCAGTTCTTC
CDR3aa: CASSSSGASSYNEQFF

d_gene: -
abundance: -
j_gene: TRBJ1-2
v_gene: TRBV9
CDR3nt: TGTGCCGGAGCGGGGGTTTTCGGCTATGGCTACACCTTC
CDR3aa: CAGAGVFGYGYTF

d_gene: TRBD1
abundance: -
j_gene: TRBJ2-7
v_gene: TRBV5-4
CDR3nt: TGTGCCAGCAGCTTTAAAGGGGGCAGTGGCTACGAGCAGTACTTC
CDR3aa: CASSFKGGSGYEQYF

d_gene: -
abundance: -
j_gene: TRBJ2-6
v_gene: TRBV5-1
CDR3nt: TGCGCCAGCAGCGAGACCGGCGGCTCTGGGGCCAACGTCCTGACTTTC
CDR3aa: CASSETGGSGANVLTF

d_gene: TRBD1
abundance: -
j_gene: TRBJ2-1
v_gene: TRBV29-1
CDR3nt: TGCAGCATAGACAGGGCAGGGTCCAATGAGCAGTTCTTC
CDR3aa: CSIDRAGSNEQFF

d_gene: -
abundance: -
j_gene: TRBJ2-1
v_gene: TRBV6-6
CDR3nt: TGTGCCAGCACCCTGTGGTGGACCAATGAGCAGTTCTTC
CDR3aa: CASTLWWTNEQFF

d_gene: TRBD2
abundance: -
j_gene: TRBJ2-7
v_gene: TRBV7-2
CDR3nt: TGTGCCAGCAGCTTAGAAGGGACTAGCGGTACCTACGAGCAGTACTTC
CDR3aa: CASSLEGTSGTYEQYF

d_gene: -
abundance: -
j_gene: TRBJ2-2
v_gene: TRBV9
CDR3nt: TGTGCCAGCAGCGTCTCGGCGGAGGGGGCGAACACCGGGGAGCTGTTTTTT
CDR3aa: CASSVSAEGANTGELFF

d_gene: -
abundance: -
j_gene: TRBJ1-2
v_gene: TRBV28
CDR3nt: TGTGCCAGCAGGGATACTAACTATGGCTACACCTTC
CDR3aa: CASRDTNYGYTF

d_gene: -
abundance: few
j_gene: TRBJ1-1
v_gene: TRBV2
CDR3nt: TGTGCCAGCAGTGGGCCAGGGGAGAACACTGAAGCTTTCTTT
CDR3aa: CASSGPGENTEAFF

d_gene: -
abundance: -
j_gene: TRBJ1-3
v_gene: TRBV7-2
CDR3nt: TGTGCCAGCAGTGGGGGACTGACCTCTGGAAACACCATATATTTT
CDR3aa: CASSGGLTSGNTIYF

d_gene: -
abundance: -
j_gene: TRBJ2-5
v_gene: TRBV5-1
CDR3nt: TGCGCCAGCAGCTCGGTCGTTCAAGAGACCCAGTACTTC
CDR3aa: CASSSVVQETQYF

d_gene: TRBD1
abundance: -
j_gene: TRBJ1-4
v_gene: TRBV11-2
CDR3nt: TGTGCCAGCAGCTTGGCCGGGACAGTTAATGAAAAACTGTTTTTT
CDR3aa: CASSLAGTVNEKLFF

d_gene: -
abundance: few
j_gene: TRBJ1-4
v_gene: TRBV10-3
CDR3nt: TGTGCCATCAGTGAAGACAGGTCTAATGAAAAACTGTTTTTT
CDR3aa: CAISEDRSNEKLFF

d_gene: -
abundance: -
j_gene: TRBJ2-5
v_gene: TRBV28
CDR3nt: TGTGCCAGCAGGCCAACAGGGATATCGCAGTACTTC
CDR3aa: CASRPTGISQYF

d_gene: TRBD1
abundance: -
j_gene: TRBJ1-6
v_gene: TRBV13
CDR3nt: TGTGCCAGCAGCCCCCGGGACAGGGGGCAAAACAATTCACCCCTCCACTTT
CDR3aa: CASSPRDRGQNNSPLHF

d_gene: -
abundance: once
j_gene: TRBJ1-5
v_gene: TRBV18
CDR3nt: TGTGCCAGCTCACCTAGCAATCAGCCCCAGCATTTT
CDR3aa: CASSPSNQPQHF

d_gene: TRBD2
abundance: once
j_gene: TRBJ2-2
v_gene: TRBV19
CDR3nt: TGTGCCAGCAACGGACTAGTCCACACCGGGGAGCTGTTTTTT
CDR3aa: CASNGLVHTGELFF

d_gene: -
abundance: -
j_gene: TRBJ1-2
v_gene: TRBV7-3
CDR3nt: TGTGCCAGCAGCTTTGGACAGTTATATGGCTACACCTTC
CDR3aa: CASSFGQLYGYTF